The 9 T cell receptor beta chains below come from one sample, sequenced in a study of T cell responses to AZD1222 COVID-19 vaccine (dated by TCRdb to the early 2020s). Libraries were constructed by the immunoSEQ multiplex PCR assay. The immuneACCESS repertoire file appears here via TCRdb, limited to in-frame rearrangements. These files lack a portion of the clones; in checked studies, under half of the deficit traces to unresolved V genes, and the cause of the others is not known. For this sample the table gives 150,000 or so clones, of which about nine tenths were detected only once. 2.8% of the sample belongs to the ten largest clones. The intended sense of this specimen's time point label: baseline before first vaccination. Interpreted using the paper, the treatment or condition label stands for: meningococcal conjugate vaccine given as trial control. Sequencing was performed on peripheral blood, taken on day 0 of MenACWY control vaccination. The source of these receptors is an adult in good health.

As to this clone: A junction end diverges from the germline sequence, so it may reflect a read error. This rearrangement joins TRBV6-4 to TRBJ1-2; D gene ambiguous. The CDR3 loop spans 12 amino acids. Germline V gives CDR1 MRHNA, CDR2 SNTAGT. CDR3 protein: CASSHSGTGYTF. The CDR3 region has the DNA TGTGCCAGCAGTCACTCGGGCACTGGCTACACCTTC.

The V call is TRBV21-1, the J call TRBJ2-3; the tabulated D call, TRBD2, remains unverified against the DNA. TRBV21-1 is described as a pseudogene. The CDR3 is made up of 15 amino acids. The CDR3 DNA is TGTGCCAGCATGACTAGCGGGACTAGCACAGATACGCAGTATTTT. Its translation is CASMTSGTSTDTQYF.

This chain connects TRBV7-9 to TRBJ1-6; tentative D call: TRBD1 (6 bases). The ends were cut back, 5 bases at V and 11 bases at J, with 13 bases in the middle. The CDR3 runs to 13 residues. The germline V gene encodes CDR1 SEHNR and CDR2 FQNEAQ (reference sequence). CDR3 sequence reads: CASSGGGRAPLHF. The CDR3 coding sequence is TGTGCCAGCAGCGGCGGGGGCAGGGCACCCCTCCACTTT.

CDR3 residues: CASSPMGTAELVATGELFF. The CDR3 DNA sequence: TGTGCCAGCAGCCCGATGGGGACTGCCGAATTGGTGGCCACCGGGGAGCTGTTTTTT. The chain has TRBV7-3 and TRBJ2-2, with D maybe TRBD2 (6 bases). V was clipped by 5 bases and J by 4 bases, with 26 bases between them. The CDR3 runs 19 residues. Germline-derived CDR1 and CDR2 are SGHTA and FQGTGA.

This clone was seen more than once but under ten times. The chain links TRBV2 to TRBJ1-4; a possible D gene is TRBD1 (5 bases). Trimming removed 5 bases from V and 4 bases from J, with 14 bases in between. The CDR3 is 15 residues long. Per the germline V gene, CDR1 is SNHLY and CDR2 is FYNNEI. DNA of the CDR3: TGTGCCAGCAGTTACAGGCCAGGATTTAATGAAAAACTGTTTTTT. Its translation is CASSYRPGFNEKLFF.

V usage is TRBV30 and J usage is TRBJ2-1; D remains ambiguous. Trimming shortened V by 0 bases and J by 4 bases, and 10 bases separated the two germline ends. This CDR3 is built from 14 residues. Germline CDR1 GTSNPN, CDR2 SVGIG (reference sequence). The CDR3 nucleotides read TGTGCCTGGAGTGTCGATGACTTTTACAATGAGCAGTTCTTC. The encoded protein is CAWSVDDFYNEQFF.

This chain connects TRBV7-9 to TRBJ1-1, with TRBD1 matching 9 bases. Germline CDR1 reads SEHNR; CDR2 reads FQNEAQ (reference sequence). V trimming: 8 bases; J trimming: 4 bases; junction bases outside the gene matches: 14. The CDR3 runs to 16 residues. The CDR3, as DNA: TGTGCCAGCTTTGCTCGCGGACAGGGGTTAAGCACTGAAGCTTTCTTT. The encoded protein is CASFARGQGLSTEAFF.

CDR3: CASSFTSGYTGELFF. The CDR3 nucleotides are TGTGCCAGCAGTTTTACTAGCGGTTACACCGGGGAGCTGTTTTTT. The rearrangement links TRBV27 to TRBJ2-2, with 8 bases aligning to TRBD2. This CDR3 has 15 residues. Germline values: CDR1 MNHEY, CDR2 SMNVEV (reference sequence). The V and J ends lost 3 bases and 3 bases, in that order; junction bases with no gene match: 3.

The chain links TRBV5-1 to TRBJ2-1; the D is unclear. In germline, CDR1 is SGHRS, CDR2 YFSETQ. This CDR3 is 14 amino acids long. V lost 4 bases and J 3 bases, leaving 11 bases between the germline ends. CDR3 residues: CASSQRAYYNEQFF. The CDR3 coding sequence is TGCGCCAGCAGCCAGCGCGCTTACTACAATGAGCAGTTCTTC.